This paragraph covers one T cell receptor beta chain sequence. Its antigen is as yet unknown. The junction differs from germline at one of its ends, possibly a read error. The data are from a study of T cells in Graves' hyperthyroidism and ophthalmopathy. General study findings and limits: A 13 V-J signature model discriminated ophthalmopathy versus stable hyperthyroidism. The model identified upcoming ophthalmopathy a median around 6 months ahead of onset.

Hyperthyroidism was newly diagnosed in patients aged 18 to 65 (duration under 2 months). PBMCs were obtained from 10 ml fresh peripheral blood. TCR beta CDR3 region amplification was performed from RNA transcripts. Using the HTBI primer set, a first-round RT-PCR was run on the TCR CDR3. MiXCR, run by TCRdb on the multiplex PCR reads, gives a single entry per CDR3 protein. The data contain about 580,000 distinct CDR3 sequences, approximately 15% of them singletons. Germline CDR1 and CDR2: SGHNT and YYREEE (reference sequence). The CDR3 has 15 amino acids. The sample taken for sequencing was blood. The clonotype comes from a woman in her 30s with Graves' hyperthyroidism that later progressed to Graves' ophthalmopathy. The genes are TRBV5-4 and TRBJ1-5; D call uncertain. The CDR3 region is CASSQSAGDHQPQHF. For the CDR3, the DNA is TGCGCCAGCAGCCAATCCGCAGGAGATCATCAGCCCCAGCATTTT.